This note documents a single T cell receptor (beta chain) sequence. The target antigen is unknown. CDR1 is MNHNS, CDR2 SASEGT, per germline. This CDR3 region has 13 residues. V lost 8 bases and J lost 5; bases outside the gene matches: 5. The validation cohort, a group of 120 or so subjects, included the donors and was separate from the roughly 670-subject first cohort. This table comes from immunoSEQ multiplex PCR, and its TCRdb copy is limited to in-frame clones, with some not included. The sample shows 65,000 to 80,000 clones, 94% of them seen only once. This sample is part of a study of cytomegalovirus exposure and HLA in healthy donors. Study-level information: The 120 or so validation repertoires used a platform that matched the one used for the roughly 700 first-cohort repertoires, as a later analysis reported. Study-wide points: Whilst most TCR sequences proved rare, a subset of public TCRs occurred across many donors. Confirmation in vitro established that a few CMV-associated chains were specific for CMV antigens.

The TCR sequence derives from a woman aged 18-29 years in good health and CMV-seronegative. The V call is TRBV6-1, the J call TRBJ2-2, with 7 nucleotides matching TRBD2. Sequencing was carried out using PBMCs. The DNA for the CDR3 is TGTGCCAGCGCGGGACTATTAACCGGGGAGCTGTTTTTT. Translated: CASAGLLTGELFF.